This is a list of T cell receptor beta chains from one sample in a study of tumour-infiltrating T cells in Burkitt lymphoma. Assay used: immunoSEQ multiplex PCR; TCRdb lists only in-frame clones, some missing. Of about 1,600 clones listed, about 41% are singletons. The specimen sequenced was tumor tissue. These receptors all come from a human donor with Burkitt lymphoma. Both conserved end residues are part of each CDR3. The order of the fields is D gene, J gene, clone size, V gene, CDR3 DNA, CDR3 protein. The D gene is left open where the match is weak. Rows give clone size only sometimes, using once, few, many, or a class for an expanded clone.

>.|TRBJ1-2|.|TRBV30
TGTGCCTGGTGGAGAGACTATGGCTACACCTTC
CAWWRDYGYTF
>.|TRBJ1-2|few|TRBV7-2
TGTGCCAGCAGCCCTCGTTTAGCTAACTATGGCTACACCTTC
CASSPRLANYGYTF
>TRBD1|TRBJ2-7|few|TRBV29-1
TGCAGCGTCCGGACAGGGTCCTCCTATGAGCAGTACTTC
CSVRTGSSYEQYF
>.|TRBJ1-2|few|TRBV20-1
TGCAGTGCTAGGATCAACTATGGCTACACCTTC
CSARINYGYTF
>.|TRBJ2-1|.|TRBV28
TGTGCCAGCAGGGTAGGGGGAGGGGATGAGCAGTTCTTC
CASRVGGGDEQFF
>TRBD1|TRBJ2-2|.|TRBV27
TGTGCCAGCAGTTACTGGACAGGATCCGGGGAGCTGTTTTTT
CASSYWTGSGELFF
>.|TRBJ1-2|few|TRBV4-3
TGCGCCAGCAGCCGAGAGGGTATATATGGCTACACCTTC
CASSREGIYGYTF
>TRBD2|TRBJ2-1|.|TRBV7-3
TGTGCCAGCAGCTTAGGCGGGGGGGCCTACAATGAGCAGTTCTTC
CASSLGGGAYNEQFF
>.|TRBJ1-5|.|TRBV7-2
TGTGCCAGCAGCTTAGATTGGCGCAATCAGCCCCAGCATTTT
CASSLDWRNQPQHF
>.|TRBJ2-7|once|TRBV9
TGTGCCAGCAGCCTTCGGGAGACTCCCTACGAGCAGTACTTC
CASSLRETPYEQYF
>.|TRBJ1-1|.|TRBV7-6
TGTGCCAGCAGCGGTTCTTCCTTGTCTATTACTATGAACACTGAAGCTTTCTTT
CASSGSSLSITMNTEAFF
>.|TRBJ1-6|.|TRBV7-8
TGTGCCAGCAGCTTGACGGCGATTGGGGGCGCGGGGTCACCCCTCCACTTT
CASSLTAIGGAGSPLHF
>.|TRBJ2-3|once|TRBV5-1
TGCGCCAGCAGTTTTGAGAGGGGGACAGATACGCAGTATTTT
CASSFERGTDTQYF
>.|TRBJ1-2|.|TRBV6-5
TGTGCCAGCAGTCAAGGCGCGCGAGGGGGCTACACCTTC
CASSQGARGGYTF
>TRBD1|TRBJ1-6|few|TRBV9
TGTGCCAGCAGCGTAGGGGGACAGGGGGGTTCACCCCTCCACTTT
CASSVGGQGGSPLHF
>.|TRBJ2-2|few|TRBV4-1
TGCGCCAGCAGCCAAGGAGGGGAGCTGTTTTTT
CASSQGGELFF
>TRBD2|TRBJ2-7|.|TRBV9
TGTGCCAGCAGCGCTCTAGCGGGGCCGATCTACGAGCAGTACTTC
CASSALAGPIYEQYF
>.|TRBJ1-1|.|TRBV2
TGTGCCAGCTGGGAAAGGTCGCGTACTGAAGCTTTCTTT
CASWERSRTEAFF
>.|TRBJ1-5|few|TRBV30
TGTGCCTGGAGGGTCCAGGAAAATCAGCCCCAGCATTTT
CAWRVQENQPQHF
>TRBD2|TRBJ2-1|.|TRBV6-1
TGTGCCAGCAGTGAACTGACTAGCGGAGGGGGCGATGAGCAGTTCTTC
CASSELTSGGGDEQFF
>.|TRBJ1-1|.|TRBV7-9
TGTGCCAGCAGTATAAGCCAGGGAACTGAAGCTTTCTTT
CASSISQGTEAFF
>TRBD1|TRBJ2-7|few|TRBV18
TGTGCCAGCTCACCAGCGACAGGGGGCTCCTACGAGCAGTACTTC
CASSPATGGSYEQYF
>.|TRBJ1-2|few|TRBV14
TGTGCCAGCAGCCACCGTTTAGGGAACTATGGCTACACCTTC
CASSHRLGNYGYTF
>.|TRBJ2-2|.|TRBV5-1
TGCGCCAGCAGCTTGAGGGCAGTTCCCGGGGGCACCGGGGAGCTGTTTTTT
CASSLRAVPGGTGELFF
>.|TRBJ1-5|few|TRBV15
TGTGCCACCAGCTGGAGTGGGGGTCAGCCCCAGCATTTT
CATSWSGGQPQHF
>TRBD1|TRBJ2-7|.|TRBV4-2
TGTGCCAGCAGCCAAGAAATTGGACAGGCCTACGAGCAGTACTTC
CASSQEIGQAYEQYF
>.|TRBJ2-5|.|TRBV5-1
TGCGCCAGCAGCTTGAACCAAGAGACCCAGTACTTC
CASSLNQETQYF
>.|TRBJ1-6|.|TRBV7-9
TGTGCCAGCAGCCCTGGCCCCGAACCATCCCTCCACTTT
CASSPGPEPSLHF
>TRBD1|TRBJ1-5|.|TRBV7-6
TGTGCCAGCAGCCCAAACGAGGACAGGGGTGTTGGGCAGCCCCAGCATTTT
CASSPNEDRGVGQPQHF
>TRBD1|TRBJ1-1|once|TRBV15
TGTGCCACTAGGCTCGACCGGACAGGGTCAGCTTTCTTT
CATRLDRTGSAFF
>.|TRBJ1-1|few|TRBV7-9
TGTGCCAGCAGCCAACAGGGGAACACTGAAGCTTTCTTT
CASSQQGNTEAFF
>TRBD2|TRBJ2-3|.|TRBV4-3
TGCGCCAGCAGTCGGACTAGCGGGGGAGAAGATACGCAGTATTTT
CASSRTSGGEDTQYF
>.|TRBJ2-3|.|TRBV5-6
TGTGCCAGCAGCTCGATGGGACACGACGCTAGCACAGATACGCAGTATTTT
CASSSMGHDASTDTQYF
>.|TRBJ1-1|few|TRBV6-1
TGTGCCAGCAGGGTTTCGGGGGATACTGAAGCTTTCTTT
CASRVSGDTEAFF
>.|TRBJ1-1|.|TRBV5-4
TGTGCCAGCAGCTTGGGTACGGGCCGAGCTTTCTTT
CASSLGTGRAFF
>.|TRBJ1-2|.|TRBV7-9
TGTGCCAGCAGCTTAGCGTATCTATATGGCTACACCTTC
CASSLAYLYGYTF
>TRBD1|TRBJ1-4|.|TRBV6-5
TGTGCCAGCAGTTACGGCAGGGGGTTTGGAAAACTGTTTTTT
CASSYGRGFGKLFF
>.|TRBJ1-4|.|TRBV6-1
TGTGCCAGCAGTTCTTACAGGTCTACTAATGAAAAACTGTTTTTT
CASSSYRSTNEKLFF
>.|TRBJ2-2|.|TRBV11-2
TGTGCCAGCAGCTTAGATGGCGGCGGACGCGGCACCGGGGAGCTGTTTTTT
CASSLDGGGRGTGELFF
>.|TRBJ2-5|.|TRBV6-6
TGTGCCAGCAGTAGGGGGGAGACCCAGTACTTC
CASSRGETQYF
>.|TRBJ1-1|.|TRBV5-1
TGCGCCAGCAGCTTGGTAGCGGAACGTGACATGAACACTGAAGCTTTCTTT
CASSLVAERDMNTEAFF
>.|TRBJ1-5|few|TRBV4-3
TGCGCCAGCAGACATCAGCCCCAGCATTTT
CASRHQPQHF
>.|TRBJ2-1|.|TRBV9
TGTGCCAGCAGCGCAGGGGGCCAGGGCGGGAGCTACAATGAGCAGTTCTTC
CASSAGGQGGSYNEQFF
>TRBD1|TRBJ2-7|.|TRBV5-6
TGTGCCAGCAGCTGGACAGGAGCCAACTACGAGCAGTACTTC
CASSWTGANYEQYF
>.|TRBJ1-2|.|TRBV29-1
TGCAGCGTTGAAGGGTCGGGCGGCTCCTATGGCTACACCTTC
CSVEGSGGSYGYTF
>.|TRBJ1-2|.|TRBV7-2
TGTGCCAGCAGCACCTGGTCCAGTGGAATGTTTGGCTACACCTTC
CASSTWSSGMFGYTF
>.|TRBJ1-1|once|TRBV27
TGTGCCAGCATAGATATGATGAGGGCGCCCACTGAAGCTTTCTTT
CASIDMMRAPTEAFF
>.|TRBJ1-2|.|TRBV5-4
TGTGCCAGTAGCTTGCGGGGGGCAGAGGCTGGCTACACCTTC
CASSLRGAEAGYTF
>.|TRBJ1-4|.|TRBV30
TGTGCCTGGAGTTACGGAGCAACTAATGAAAAACTGTTTTTT
CAWSYGATNEKLFF
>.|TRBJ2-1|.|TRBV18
TGTGCCAGCTCACAGAGCAATGAGCAGTTCTTC
CASSQSNEQFF
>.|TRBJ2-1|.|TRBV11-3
TGTGCCAGCAGCCATTCGAACCCCGATGAGCAGTTCTTC
CASSHSNPDEQFF
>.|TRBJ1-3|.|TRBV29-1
TGCAGCGTTGAGGGGGGAGACACCATATATTTT
CSVEGGDTIYF